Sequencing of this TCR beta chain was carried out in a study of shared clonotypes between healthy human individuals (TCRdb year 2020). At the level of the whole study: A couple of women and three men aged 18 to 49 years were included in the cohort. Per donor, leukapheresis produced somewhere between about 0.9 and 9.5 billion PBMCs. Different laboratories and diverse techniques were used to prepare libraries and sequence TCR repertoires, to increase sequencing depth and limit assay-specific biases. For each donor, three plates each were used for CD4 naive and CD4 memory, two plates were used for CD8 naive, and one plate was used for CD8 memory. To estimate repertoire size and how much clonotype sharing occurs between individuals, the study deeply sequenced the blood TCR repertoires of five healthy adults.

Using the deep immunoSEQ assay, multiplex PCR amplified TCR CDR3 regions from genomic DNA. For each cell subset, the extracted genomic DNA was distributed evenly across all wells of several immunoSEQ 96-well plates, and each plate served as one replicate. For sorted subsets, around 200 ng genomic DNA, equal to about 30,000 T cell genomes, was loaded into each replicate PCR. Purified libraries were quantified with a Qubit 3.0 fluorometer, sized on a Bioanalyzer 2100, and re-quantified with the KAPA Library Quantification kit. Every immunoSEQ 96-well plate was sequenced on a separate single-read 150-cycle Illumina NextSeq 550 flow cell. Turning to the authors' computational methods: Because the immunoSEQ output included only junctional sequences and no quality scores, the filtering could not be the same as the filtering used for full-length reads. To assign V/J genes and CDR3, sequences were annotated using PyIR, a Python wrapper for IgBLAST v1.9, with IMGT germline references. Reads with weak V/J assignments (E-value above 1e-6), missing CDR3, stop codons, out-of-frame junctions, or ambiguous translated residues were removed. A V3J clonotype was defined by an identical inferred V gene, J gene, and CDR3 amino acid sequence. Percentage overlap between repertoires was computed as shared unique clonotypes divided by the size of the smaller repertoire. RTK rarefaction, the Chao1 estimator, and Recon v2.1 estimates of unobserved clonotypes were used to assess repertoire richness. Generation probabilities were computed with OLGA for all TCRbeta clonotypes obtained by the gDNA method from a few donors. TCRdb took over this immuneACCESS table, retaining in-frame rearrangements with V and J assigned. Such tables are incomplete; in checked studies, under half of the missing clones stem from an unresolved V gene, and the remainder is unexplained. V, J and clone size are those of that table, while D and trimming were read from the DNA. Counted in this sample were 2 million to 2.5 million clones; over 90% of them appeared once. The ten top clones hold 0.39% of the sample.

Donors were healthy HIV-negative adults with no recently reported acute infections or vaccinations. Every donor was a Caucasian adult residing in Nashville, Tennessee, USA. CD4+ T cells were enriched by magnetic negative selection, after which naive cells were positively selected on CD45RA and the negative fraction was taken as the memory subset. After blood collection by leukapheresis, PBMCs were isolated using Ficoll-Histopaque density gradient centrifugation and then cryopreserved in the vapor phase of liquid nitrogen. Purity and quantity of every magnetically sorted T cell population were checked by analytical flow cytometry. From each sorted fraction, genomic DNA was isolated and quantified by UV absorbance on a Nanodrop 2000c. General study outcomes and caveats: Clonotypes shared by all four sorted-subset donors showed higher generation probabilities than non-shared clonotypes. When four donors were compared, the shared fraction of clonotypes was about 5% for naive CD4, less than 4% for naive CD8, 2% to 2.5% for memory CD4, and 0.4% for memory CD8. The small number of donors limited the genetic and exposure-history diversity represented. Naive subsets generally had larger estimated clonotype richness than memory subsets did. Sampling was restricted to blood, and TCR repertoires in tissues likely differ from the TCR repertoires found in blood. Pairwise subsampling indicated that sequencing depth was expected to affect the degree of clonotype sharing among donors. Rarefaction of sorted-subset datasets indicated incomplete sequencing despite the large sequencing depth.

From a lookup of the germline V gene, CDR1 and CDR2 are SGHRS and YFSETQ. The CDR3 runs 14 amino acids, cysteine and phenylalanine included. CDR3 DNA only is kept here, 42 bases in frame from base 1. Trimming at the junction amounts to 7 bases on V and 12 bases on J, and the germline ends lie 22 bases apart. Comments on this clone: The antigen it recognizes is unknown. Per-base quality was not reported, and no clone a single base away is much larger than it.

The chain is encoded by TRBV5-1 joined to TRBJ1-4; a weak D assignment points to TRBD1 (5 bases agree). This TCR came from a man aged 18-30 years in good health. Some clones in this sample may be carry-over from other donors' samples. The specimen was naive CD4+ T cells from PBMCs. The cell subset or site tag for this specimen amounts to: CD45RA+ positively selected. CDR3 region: CASADEVVLGELFF. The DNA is TGCGCCAGCGCCGATGAGGTGGTTTTGGGGGAACTGTTTTTT.